This T cell receptor beta chain derives from a study of blood T cell repertoires in COVID-19. On the study more broadly: Samples taken during acute and convalescent COVID-19 were collected in the United States, Italy and Spain. Nucleic acid was either cDNA or gDNA, and it came from T cells, B-cell-depleted T cells, or PBMCs.

Per the authors' pipeline: Reference gene primer amplification yielded estimated nucleated cell counts. The protocol was immunoSEQ multiplex PCR, while the TCRdb copy is restricted to in-frame clones and leaves out a portion. Clone size and the V and J calls come from that table; the DNA yielded D and trimming. The data hold about 83,000 clones, with roughly 90% observed a single time. Trimming took 4 bases from V and 2 from J; bases not matched to a gene: 1. CDR1 is LGHDT and CDR2 is YNNKEL in the germline V gene (reference sequence). The CDR3 has 15 residues. The rearrangement joins TRBV3-1 (or the pseudogene TRBV3-2) to TRBJ1-3; 11 bases are a match to TRBD1. Sequencing was carried out using peripheral blood. The clonotype comes from a woman aged 45-65 years with active or convalescent COVID-19. DNA for the CDR3: TGTGCCAGCAGCCGGGGACAGGGGGCTGGAAACACCATATATTTT. It is translated as CASSRGQGAGNTIYF.